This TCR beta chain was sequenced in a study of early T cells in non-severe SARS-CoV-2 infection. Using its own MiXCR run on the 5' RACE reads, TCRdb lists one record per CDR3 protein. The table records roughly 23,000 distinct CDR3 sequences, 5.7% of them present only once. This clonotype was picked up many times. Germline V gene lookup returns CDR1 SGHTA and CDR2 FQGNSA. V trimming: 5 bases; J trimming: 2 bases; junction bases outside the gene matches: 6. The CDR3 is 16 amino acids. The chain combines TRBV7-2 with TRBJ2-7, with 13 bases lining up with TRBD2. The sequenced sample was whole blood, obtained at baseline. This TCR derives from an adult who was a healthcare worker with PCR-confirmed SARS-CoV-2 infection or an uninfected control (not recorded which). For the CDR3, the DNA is TGTGCCAGCAGCCTCGCGACTAGCGGGGGGCCCTACGAGCAGTACTTC. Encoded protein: CASSLATSGGPYEQYF.